This TCR beta chain originates from a study of blood T cell repertoires in COVID-19. As for the study in general: The cDNA or gDNA used as material had been derived from T cells, B-cell-depleted T cells, or PBMCs.

The data were produced by immunoSEQ multiplex PCR, yet TCRdb's version contains in-frame clones alone and is incomplete. The sample has 68,000 or so clones; roughly 80% are singletons. The clonotype was recovered from a human donor in a cohort sampled during active COVID-19. Material: peripheral blood.

Here the CDR3 DNA reads TGTGCCACCAGTGATTCAACAGGGAGTAAGGCTTTCTTT. It translates to CATSDSTGSKAFF. The gene calls are TRBV24-1 and TRBJ1-1; possible D gene TRBD1, 6 bases. Germline CDR1 KGHDR, CDR2 SFDVKD. The V end lost 2 bases, the J end lost 11 bases, and 14 bases lay between the germline ends. The CDR3 is 13 amino acids.